These T cell receptor beta chains were read from a single sample in a study of Ad26.COV2.S vaccination and SARS-CoV-2 variants. Method: immunoSEQ multiplex PCR; TCRdb's copy keeps in-frame clones and lacks some. The sample consists of roughly 680,000 clones, 89% of them appearing once. Specimen: peripheral blood, collected in a trial of Ad26.COV2.S vaccine versus placebo. The origin of the receptors is a person between 18 and 65 years old who received the Ad26.COV2.S COVID-19 vaccine or a placebo. Both conserved end residues are trimmed from each CDR3. Each record gives: D gene, J gene, V gene, CDR3 protein. The D gene is left open where the match is weak.

>.|TRBJ1-1|TRBV27
ASSLGSRGMNTEAF
>.|TRBJ2-7|TRBV4-3
ASSQGLEGLPYEQY
>.|TRBJ1-2|TRBV15
ATSRERVSGYT
>TRBD2|TRBJ2-7|TRBV19
ASSPSSGSYYEQY
>.|TRBJ2-6|TRBV3-1/TRBV3-2
ASSQSRGRISSGANVLT
>.|TRBJ1-4|TRBV7-2
ASSQNLNEKLF
>.|TRBJ1-1|TRBV27
ASSSRGGVTEAF
>.|TRBJ1-1|TRBV5-4
ASSLIGRGDTEAF
>.|TRBJ2-3|TRBV5-1
ASSAPVQVSTDTQY
>.|TRBJ1-2|TRBV18
ASSPGDNYGYT
>.|TRBJ2-3|TRBV24-1
ATTAGEKYANSTDTQY
>TRBD2|TRBJ2-1|TRBV3-1/TRBV3-2
ASSQLSGGANEQF
>TRBD1|TRBJ1-1|TRBV19
ATERDRATEAF
>.|TRBJ1-4|TRBV7-2
ASSLTGTGNEKLF
>.|TRBJ2-5|TRBV20-1
SAPTQETQY
>.|TRBJ2-7|TRBV10-3
AISESQAYEQY
>.|TRBJ1-3|TRBV30
AWTDLTKGFGNTIY
>.|TRBJ2-3|TRBV4-2
ASSQGEGLGTSTDTQY
>TRBD1|TRBJ1-2|TRBV19
ASSIGQDYGYT
>.|TRBJ1-5|TRBV5-1
ASSLDAGPGPQH
>.|TRBJ1-3|TRBV24-1
ATSDQTDSGNTIY
>.|TRBJ1-3|TRBV7-9
ASSSYPGNTIY
>TRBD1|TRBJ2-5|TRBV5-4
ASSHRDRHQETQY
>.|TRBJ1-2|TRBV14
ASSQDGGYGYT
>.|TRBJ1-3|TRBV11-2
ASSLEGLGTIY
>.|TRBJ1-2|TRBV11-2
ASSLDQGQSINYGYT
>TRBD2|TRBJ2-3|TRBV14
ASSQGTSGTADTQY
>.|TRBJ1-2|TRBV29-1
SVRDGYT
>TRBD1|TRBJ2-2|TRBV7-3
ASSLGTGVSGELF
>.|TRBJ2-1|TRBV18
ASSSGTSYNEQF
>TRBD1|TRBJ1-2|TRBV12-3/TRBV12-4
ASRETGDYGYT